This T cell receptor (beta chain) was obtained from a study of control samples from healthy donors and cancer patients. The protocol was immunoSEQ multiplex PCR, while the TCRdb copy is restricted to in-frame clones and leaves out a portion. The sample has about 120,000 clones, approximately 92% seen once. The CDR3 runs 14 residues. Germline assignment: CDR1 SEHNR and CDR2 FQNEAQ (reference sequence). V lost 5 bases and J 3 bases, leaving 10 bases between the germline ends. This rearrangement joins TRBV7-9 to TRBJ1-4; D perhaps matches TRBD1 (5 bases). Sequenced material: PBMCs. The clonotype was recovered from an elderly man with head and neck cancer. The CDR3 DNA sequence: TGTGCCAGCAGCGGAGGGGAAGCTAATGAAAAACTGTTTTTT. It yields the protein CASSGGEANEKLFF.